This T cell receptor (beta chain) derives from a study of radiotherapy plus CTLA-4 blockade in lung cancer. Note on this clone: Antigen unknown.

Profiling relied on immunoSEQ multiplex PCR, and the TCRdb table lists in-frame clones only, not all of them. This sample yields fewer than 140,000 clones, of which more than 75% are seen a single time; about 2.2% belongs to the top ten. Study-level findings and limits: Among blood TCR repertoires after radiotherapy plus ipilimumab, tumor-derived clones expanded. The best prediction of response reportedly came from early blood T cell clone dynamics, with interferon-beta.

Enrolled patients, whose metastatic non-small-cell lung cancer was chemo-refractory, received focal radiation plus CTLA-4 blockade with ipilimumab. This CDR3 is 14 amino acids long. The V end was cut by 5 bases, the J end by 0 bases, with 9 bases between. CDR1 and CDR2 from the germline V gene are SGHNT and YYREEE (reference sequence). This chain connects TRBV5-4 to TRBJ1-3; D uncertain. The sequence came from a human donor with non-small cell lung cancer that progressed on radiotherapy plus ipilimumab. Some clones in this sample may be carry-over from other donors' samples. Sequenced here: peripheral blood, sampled from a patient treated with radiotherapy plus ipilimumab. CDR3 sequence reads: CASSSRTSGNTIYF. CDR3 bases: TGTGCCAGCAGTTCCAGAACCTCTGGAAACACCATATATTTT. Supplemented by reference TRBV5-4 and TRBJ1-3, the full variable domain reads ETGVTQSPTHLIKTRGQQVTLRCSSQSGHNTVSWYQQALGQGPQFIFQYYREEENGRGNFPPRFSGLQFPNYSSELNVNALELDDSALYLCASSSRTSGNTIYFGEGSWLTVV.